The clone carrying this T cell receptor beta chain was observed a single time. TCRdb's table, derived via immunoSEQ multiplex PCR, lists solely in-frame clones and lacks some. The table includes hundreds of thousands of clones, around 87% detected once. The data originate from a study of shared T cell receptors in the human thymus. CDR3 length: 14 amino acids. Germline V gene lookup returns CDR1 SNHLY and CDR2 FYNNEI. Trimming shortened V by 6 bases and J by 0 bases, and 12 bases separated the two germline ends. These data were also filed under a second study, of human thymus T cells.

The material sequenced was thymocytes. The chain combines TRBV2 with TRBJ2-7; D is ambiguous. This receptor was identified in a boy in the first two years of life with a congenital heart defect. CDR3 amino acids: CASRVTVSSYEQYF. CDR3 sequence (DNA): TGTGCCAGCAGGGTTACAGTGAGCTCCTACGAGCAGTACTTC.